The present T cell receptor (beta chain) was sequenced within a study of T cell repertoires in cytomegalovirus infection. For the study at large: CMV infection and matching HLA type were both indicated by public TCR beta signatures.

On this clonotype itself: Its antigen is unknown. One end of the junction fails to match germline, which may point to a read error.

The CDR3 has 11 residues. Germline assignment: CDR1 SGHKS and CDR2 YYEKEE (reference sequence). Study-level results: Adding up the frequency of public TCR beta families identified people who carried CMV plus the relevant HLA. Dominating the ex vivo response were HLA-C-restricted CMV-specific TCR beta clonotypes.

TCRdb independently ran MiXCR on the reads; one entry per CDR3 protein. The sample consists of 830,000 or so distinct CDR3 sequences, around a third of them appearing once. This clonotype originated in a human donor in good health (CMV status not recorded). Some clones in this sample may be carry-over from other donors' samples. V and J are TRBV5-5 and TRBJ2-1, with 7 bases lining up with TRBD1. The sequencing here drew on cultured CD8+ T cells from PBMCs, taken from culture after CMV antigen stimulation. CDR3 in DNA: TGTGCCAGCAGCGTATCCGGGACAGAAACCTTC. It codes for CASSVSGTETF. The whole variable domain, filled in from reference TRBV5-5 and TRBJ2-1, reads DAGVTQSPTHLIKTRGQQVTLRCSPISGHKSVSWYQQVLGQGPQFIFQYYEKEERGRGNFPDRFSARQFPNYSSELNVNALLLGDSALYLCASSVSGTETFGPGTRLTVL.